These 18 T cell receptor beta chains were all obtained from the same sample, sequenced in a study of tumor and adjacent non-tumor tissue in lung cancer. RNA was extracted from bulk tissue without any cell sorting. A modified ARM-PCR protocol with three rounds of nested PCR amplified TCRbeta. TCRdb recomputed calls from the multiplex PCR reads with MiXCR, one row per CDR3 protein. The sample has around 66,000 distinct CDR3 sequences; roughly 73% are singletons. Input material: lung tumor tissue. The receptors come from a man between 60 and 75 years old with non-small cell lung cancer.

Remarks on this clonotype: The conserved closing phenylalanine or tryptophan is absent in this CDR3, likely reflecting a read error. No DNA is shown, since the ends of the CDR3 on it are uncertain; the CDR3 is the one TCRdb lists. V and J are TRBV6-1 and TRBJ2-2; the DNA was not compared with TRBD2, the D call given in the table. A total of 15 residues make up the CDR3, ends included. The germline V gene encodes CDR1 MNHNS and CDR2 SASEGT. The CDR3 sequence is CASSELAGVTGERFS.

Notes on this clonotype: Because the CDR3 is missing its conserved closing phenylalanine or tryptophan, this is likely a read error. Here the CDR3 DNA reads TGTGCCAACAGTGGAGCAGGGGGAGGTAACATTCAGTACATC. It is translated as CANSGAGGGNIQYI. The chain couples TRBV6-1 to TRBJ2-4; a possible D gene is TRBD1 (7 bases). Germline CDR1 and CDR2: MNHNS and SASEGT. The CDR3 is 14 residues long.

By its share, this clonotype is medium-sized. CDR3 nucleotides: TGTGCCAGCAGTTGGGGACAGGGGGCGCCCGAGCAGTACTTC. It codes for CASSWGQGAPEQYF. The chain is built from TRBV12-3 or TRBV12-4 and TRBJ2-7; TRBD1 agrees at 12 bases. The CDR3 runs 14 residues. V was pared by 4 bases and J by 6 bases, with 4 bases of the junction left unmatched.

Details on this clonotype: Here the CDR3 omits its conserved ending phenylalanine or tryptophan, so a read error is the likely source. No DNA is shown, since the ends of the CDR3 on it are uncertain; the CDR3 is the one TCRdb lists. V and J are TRBV6-6 and TRBJ2-3. The CDR3 comprises 12 residues, both ends counted. Germline V gene sequence: CDR1 MNHNY, CDR2 SVGAGI (reference sequence). CDR3 region: CASRTQTDAQCL.

This clonotype was seen only once. The chain is built from TRBV29-1 and TRBJ2-1; 8 nucleotides agree with TRBD2. This CDR3 is built from 17 residues. Trimming took 5 bases from V and 2 from J; bases not matched to a gene: 14. CDR1 and CDR2 from the germline V gene are SQVTM and ANQGSEA. The CDR3: CSVYFAGGPSPYNEQFF. In nucleotides, the CDR3 is TGCAGCGTTTACTTTGCGGGAGGACCGAGTCCCTACAATGAGCAGTTCTTC.

With respect to this clonotype: A much more abundant neighbour one base away suggests this may be a read error. The rearrangement links TRBV13 to TRBJ2-5, with D perhaps TRBD1 (6 bases). Germline V gene lookup returns CDR1 PRHDT and CDR2 FYEKMQ (reference sequence). The CDR3 runs 14 residues. This CDR3 is CVSSPGTIQETQYF. The CDR3 DNA reads as TGTGTCAGCAGCCCTGGGACAATCCAAGAGACCCAGTACTTC. The full variable domain, with the rest looked up from reference TRBV13 and TRBJ2-5, is AAGVIQSPRHLIKEKRETATLKCYPIPRHDTVYWYQQGPGQDPQFLISFYEKMQSDKGSIPDRFSAQQFSDYHSELNMSSLELGDSALYFCVSSPGTIQETQYFGPGTRLLVL.

As concerns this clonotype: A read error may account for a junction end that differs from germline. This rearrangement joins TRBV6-1 to TRBJ1-5; D is undetermined. The CDR3 length is 13 residues. Germline lookup yields CDR1 MNHNS and CDR2 SASEGT. The CDR3 spells CATSAEGYQAQHF. In DNA form, the CDR3 reads TGTGCCACCAGTGCGGAAGGGTATCAGGCCCAGCATTTT.

With regard to this clonotype: One end of the junction is discordant with germline, which a read error may explain. The chain recombines TRBV6-5 with TRBJ1-2, with no clear D. The CDR3 spans 16 residues. Looked up from germline, CDR1 is MNHEY and CDR2 is SVGAGI. CDR3 bases: TGTGCCAGCAGTTACTCTTCTGGGTCGGTGAACTATGGGTACACCTTC. Amino acid sequence: CASSYSSGSVNYGYTF.

This clonotype was counted ten times or more. The rearrangement joins TRBV5-5 to TRBJ1-4; weak D call: TRBD1 (6 bases). Between the trimmed V and J ends, which lost 4 bases and 3 bases, there was a span of 10 bases. This CDR3 has 14 residues. CDR1 is SGHKS and CDR2 is YYEKEE in the germline V gene (reference sequence). The CDR3, as DNA: TGTGCCAGCAGCAAGACAGGAGCTAATGAAAAACTGTTTTTT. Its translation is CASSKTGANEKLFF.

Regarding this clonotype: Sequence at one end of the junction differs from germline and may be a read error. The V and J genes are TRBV29-1 and TRBJ2-2; maybe TRBD2 (6 bases). This CDR3 is built from 17 residues. Germline values: CDR1 SQVTM, CDR2 ANQGSEA. CDR3 sequence: CSLDANGGSSNTGELFF. DNA of the CDR3: TGCAGCCTTGATGCTAACGGGGGATCCTCGAACACCGGGGAGCTGTTTTTT.

J is TRBJ2-3 and V is TRBV29-1; D possibly corresponds to TRBD2 (6 bases). Germline V gene data show CDR1 as SQVTM and CDR2 as ANQGSEA. This CDR3 is built from 16 residues. Trimming pared 6 bases from V and 4 bases from J, leaving 23 bases between. The CDR3 loop is CSVESHLTGLADTQYF. DNA for the CDR3: TGCAGCGTAGAGTCTCATCTAACGGGACTGGCAGATACGCAGTATTTT.

The V gene is TRBV24-1, the J gene TRBJ1-2, with 7 bases that match TRBD1. The CDR3 sequence is 14 residues long. Unmatched junction bases numbered 9, after V lost 3 bases and J lost 9 bases. Germline V CDR1 and CDR2: KGHDR, SFDVKD. CDR3 residues: CATSDPGTVDRYTF. The CDR3 DNA reads as TGTGCCACCAGTGATCCCGGGACAGTCGATCGCTACACCTTC.

A note on this clonotype: A single base separates this from a much larger clone, so it may be a read error. This chain links TRBV7-9 with TRBJ2-7; 10 bases fit TRBD1. This CDR3 contains 15 residues. The V and J ends lost 4 bases and 3 bases, in that order; junction bases with no gene match: 6. Germline V gives CDR1 SEHNR, CDR2 FQNEAQ (reference sequence). CDR3 in amino acids: CASSSRGDRGYEQYF. For the CDR3, the DNA is TGTGCCAGCAGCTCTAGAGGGGACAGGGGCTACGAGCAGTACTTC.

This clonotype was seen once. The chain is built from TRBV29-1 and TRBJ2-7; maybe TRBD1 (6 bases). CDR1 is SQVTM and CDR2 is ANQGSEA in the germline V gene. This CDR3 comprises 11 residues. V shed 4 bases and J shed 9 bases, with 13 bases lying between them. CDR3 region: CSVGRGYWQYF. CDR3 nucleotide sequence: TGCAGCGTTGGCAGGGGCTACTGGCAGTACTTC.

As to this clonotype: The junction departs from the called germline gene at one end, perhaps through a read error. In DNA, the CDR3 is TGTGGCAGCAGTTACTCGGATTCTGCGCCGGGCCTCGAGCAGTTCTTC. Translated, it gives CGSSYSDSAPGLEQFF. The rearrangement joins TRBV6-6 to TRBJ2-1, with D uncertain. The CDR3 is 16 residues long. Germline values: CDR1 MNHNY, CDR2 SVGAGI (reference sequence).

A remark on this clonotype: At one boundary the junction diverges from the germline segment, which might be a read error. The genes are TRBV20-1 and TRBJ2-2, with D perhaps matching TRBD1 (6 bases). The CDR3 contains 13 residues. Germline assignment: CDR1 DFQATT and CDR2 SNEGSKA (reference sequence). The CDR3 loop reads CSANQGHTWEQFF. For the CDR3, the DNA is TGCAGTGCTAACCAGGGGCACACCTGGGAGCAGTTTTTT.

V gene TRBV5-6 combines with J gene TRBJ2-1; TRBD2 aligns across 8 bases. The better agreement between TRBJ2-7 and the DNA end casts doubt on the J call. Germline lookup yields CDR1 SGHDT and CDR2 YYEEEE. The CDR3 extends over 15 amino acids. The DNA for the CDR3 is TGTGCCAGCAGCTTGGAGAGCGGGAGTTACAATGAGCAGTACTTC. Protein sequence: CASSLESGSYNEQYF.

Turning to this clonotype: The junction and the germline gene differ at one end; a read error may be behind it. The gene calls are TRBV29-1 and TRBJ2-7, with D perhaps matching TRBD2 (7 bases). Per germline, CDR1 SQVTM and CDR2 ANQGSEA. This CDR3 is built from 14 residues. The CDR3 reads CSVYTGTNSYKQYF. Here the CDR3 DNA reads TGCAGCGTATACACAGGGACTAATAGCTACAAGCAGTACTTC.